The 14 T cell receptor beta chains in this list originate from one sample, sequenced in a study of T cell changes during pregnancy in multiple sclerosis. Method: immunoSEQ multiplex PCR; TCRdb's copy keeps in-frame clones and lacks some. The data contain tens of thousands of clones, roughly 91% of them singletons. The starting material was peripheral blood, obtained in the third trimester of pregnancy. All receptors come from a female donor in good health, enrolled as a control in a pregnancy study.

The chain uses TRBV27 and TRBJ2-7; TRBD2 aligns across 7 bases. CDR3 length equals 14 residues. Germline V lookup: CDR1 MNHEY, CDR2 SMNVEV (reference sequence). V shed 9 bases and J 2 bases; nucleotides not matched to a gene: 10. This chain's CDR3 is CASKRDYITYEQYF. The CDR3 DNA reads TGTGCCAGTAAGCGGGATTATATTACCTACGAGCAGTACTTC.

This clone was counted a single time. This sequence joins TRBV28 and TRBJ1-6; perhaps TRBD1 as D (5 bases). Germline V gives CDR1 MDHEN, CDR2 SYDVKM. The CDR3 covers 16 residues. The V end lost 6 bases, the J end lost 0 bases, and 12 bases lay between the germline ends. CDR3 in DNA: TGTGCCAGCAGCCACCACAGGAGCTCCTATAATTCACCCCTCCACTTT. Amino acids: CASSHHRSSYNSPLHF. Using reference TRBV28 and TRBJ1-6 for the parts outside the CDR3, the full variable domain is DVKVTQSSRYLVKRTGEKVFLECVQDMDHENMFWYRQDPGLGLRLIYFSYDVKMKEKGDIPEGYSVSREKKERFSLILESASTNQTSMYLCASSHHRSSYNSPLHFGNGTRLTVT.

This chain connects TRBV6-1 to TRBJ1-2; D gene uncertain. V was shortened by 2 bases and J by 6 bases, with 19 bases between the two germline ends. There are 16 residues in the CDR3. The germline V gene encodes CDR1 MNHNS and CDR2 SASEGT. CDR3 sequence reads: CASSELFPGEAHGYTF. The CDR3 nucleotides are TGTGCCAGCAGTGAACTCTTCCCCGGAGAGGCCCATGGCTACACCTTC.

The CDR3 DNA sequence: TGTGCCTGGAGCCATGGACAGGGAGAGACCCAGTACTTC. The encoded protein is CAWSHGQGETQYF. The J gene is TRBJ2-5, the V gene TRBV30, with 8 bases that match TRBD1. Germline V gene lookup returns CDR1 GTSNPN and CDR2 SVGIG (reference sequence). The CDR3 spans 13 residues. Trimming cost V 3 bases and J 4 bases; bases outside gene matches: 4.

V gene TRBV11-2 combines with J gene TRBJ2-7; 8 bases fit TRBD1. Germline CDR1 reads SGHAT; CDR2 reads FQNNGV. This CDR3 region has 12 residues. V lost 6 bases to trimming and J lost 5 bases; unmatched junction nucleotides: 3. The CDR3 DNA is TGTGCCAGCAGATGGACAGGGAACGAGCAGTACTTC. Translated: CASRWTGNEQYF. Full variable domain (outside the CDR3, taken from reference TRBV11-2 and TRBJ2-7): EAGVAQSPRYKIIEKRQSVAFWCNPISGHATLYWYQQILGQGPKLLIQFQNNGVVDDSQLPKDRFSAERLKGVDSTLKIQPAKLEDSAVYLCASRWTGNEQYFGPGTRLTVT.

The V gene is TRBV19, the J gene TRBJ2-7, with 8 bases identical to TRBD1. The ends lost 6 bases at V and 5 bases at J; junction bases unmatched: 12. This CDR3 has 15 residues. CDR1 is LNHDA and CDR2 is SQIVND in the germline V gene (reference sequence). The CDR3 here is CASSRGQATFDEQYF. The CDR3 DNA follows: TGTGCCAGTAGCCGGGGACAGGCCACTTTCGACGAGCAGTACTTC.

The chain links TRBV4-1 to TRBJ2-7; 8 bases fit TRBD1. In germline, CDR1 is MGHRA, CDR2 YSYEKL. V shed 0 bases and J 3 bases; nucleotides not matched to a gene: 4. The CDR3 loop spans 15 amino acids. CDR3 loop: CASSQDGDRYYEQYF. DNA of the CDR3: TGCGCCAGCAGCCAAGACGGGGACAGGTACTACGAGCAGTACTTC.

The CDR3 is CASSSDPGQFYEQYF. CDR3 bases: TGTGCCAGCAGCTCTGACCCGGGACAGTTCTACGAGCAGTACTTC. The V and J genes are TRBV7-9 and TRBJ2-7; 7 nucleotides align to TRBD1. The germline gives CDR1 SEHNR, CDR2 FQNEAQ (reference sequence). The CDR3 is 15 amino acids. Unmatched junction bases numbered 9, after V lost 4 bases and J lost 3 bases.

The chain employs TRBV10-3 and TRBJ2-7, with 9 bases lining up with TRBD2. Germline CDR1 ENHRY, CDR2 SYGVKD. V lost 3 bases, J lost 7 bases, and 7 bases stayed unmatched. The CDR3 consists of 14 residues. The CDR3 nucleotides are TGTGCCATCAGTGAAGGCGGGAGGGCGGGGGAGCAGTACTTC. As protein: CAISEGGRAGEQYF.

The chain employs TRBV2 and TRBJ2-7, with 7 bases matching TRBD2. V dropped 8 bases and J dropped 0; count of bases not matched to a gene: 7. In germline, CDR1 is SNHLY, CDR2 FYNNEI. The CDR3 spans 14 residues. CDR3 protein: CASGKAGFSYEQYF. CDR3 sequence (DNA): TGTGCCAGCGGAAAAGCGGGGTTCTCCTACGAGCAGTACTTC.

This clone was found a few times. The V gene is TRBV5-4, the J gene TRBJ1-1; D unresolved. The germline V gene encodes CDR1 SGHNT and CDR2 YYREEE (reference sequence). CDR3 size: 16 residues. V gave up 4 bases and J gave up 1 base, with 17 bases separating them. CDR3 amino acids: CASSPGKRVKNTEAFF. In nucleotides, the CDR3 is TGTGCCAGCAGCCCGGGGAAACGGGTAAAGAACACTGAAGCTTTCTTT.

The chain combines TRBV21-1 with TRBJ2-3; the DNA was not compared with TRBD2, the D call given in the table. TRBV21-1 is a recognized pseudogene. The length of the CDR3 is 16 residues. In DNA form, the CDR3 reads TGTGCCAGCAGCATTACTAGCGGGGGGTTCACAGATACGCAGTATTTT. Amino acid sequence: CASSITSGGFTDTQYF.

The gene calls are TRBV6-5 and TRBJ1-2, with a weak D call TRBD1 (6 bases). Germline loops: CDR1 MNHEY, CDR2 SVGAGI. The CDR3 runs 14 residues. V was cut by 2 bases and J by 6 bases, with 13 bases left in between. CDR3 region: CASSYVGGADGYTF. The CDR3, as DNA: TGTGCCAGCAGTTACGTAGGGGGGGCAGATGGCTACACCTTC.

V usage is TRBV6-5 and J usage is TRBJ1-2, with D maybe TRBD1 (5 bases). The germline V gene encodes CDR1 MNHEY and CDR2 SVGAGI. Trimming pared 4 bases from V and 3 bases from J, leaving 18 bases between. This CDR3 contains 16 residues. The CDR3 DNA sequence: TGTGCCAGCAGTTCCTCTCTGGGCAGGGAATACTATGGCTACACCTTC. Its protein is CASSSSLGREYYGYTF.